Each of the 32 T cell receptor beta chains below was sequenced from the same sample in a study of blood T cell repertoires in COVID-19. TCRdb keeps only in-frame clones here, not all; method: immunoSEQ multiplex PCR. The sample has 200,000 or so clones, 65% to 90% seen once. Specimen: peripheral blood. These receptors originate from a man in his fifties with acute or convalescent COVID-19.

V usage is TRBV7-3 and J usage is TRBJ2-1; TRBD2 matches at 11 bases. The CDR3 is made up of 15 amino acids. Germline loops: CDR1 SGHTA, CDR2 FQGTGA. J was trimmed by 5 bases and V by 5 bases; bases with no gene match: 5. The chain's CDR3 is CASSPGTSGDNEQFF. The CDR3 bases are TGTGCCAGCAGCCCTGGGACTAGCGGCGACAATGAGCAGTTCTTC.

CDR3 nucleotide sequence: TGTGCCAGCAGCTTAGGAGTCAATGAGCAGTTCTTC. It translates to CASSLGVNEQFF. The rearrangement joins TRBV7-9 to TRBJ2-1; D ambiguous. The CDR3 runs to 12 residues. Trimming cost V 1 base and J 6 bases, with 4 bases left between them. Germline CDR1 is SEHNR and CDR2 is FQNEAQ (reference sequence).

V usage is TRBV7-2 and J usage is TRBJ1-2, with 8 bases identical to TRBD1. V shed 5 bases, J shed 8 bases, and the junction held 10 bases outside the gene matches. This CDR3 comprises 14 residues. CDR1 is SGHTA and CDR2 is FQGNSA in the germline V gene. CDR3 nucleotide sequence: TGTGCCAGCAGCCCGGGCCAGGGGGCTCGGGGCTACACCTTC. Protein: CASSPGQGARGYTF.

J is TRBJ2-2 and V is TRBV5-1; TRBD1 aligns across 7 bases. Per the germline V gene, CDR1 is SGHRS and CDR2 is YFSETQ. This CDR3 comprises 14 residues. The V gene end was trimmed by 9 bases and the J gene end by 0 bases; junction bases not matched to a gene: 5. The CDR3 DNA reads as TGCGCCACCAAAGGACAGGCGAACACCGGGGAGCTGTTTTTT. This translates into CATKGQANTGELFF.

The rearrangement uses TRBV18 and TRBJ1-1, with 11 positions matching TRBD1. Germline lookup yields CDR1 KGHSH and CDR2 LQKENI. V was pared by 3 bases and J by 0 bases, with 6 bases of the junction left unmatched. The CDR3 spans 17 residues. The CDR3 DNA reads TGTGCCAGCTCACCGCGGACAGGGGGCAGTCTGAACACTGAAGCTTTCTTT. Translating gives CASSPRTGGSLNTEAFF.

The V gene is TRBV6-5, the J gene TRBJ1-4, with D maybe TRBD1 (5 bases). Germline V gene data show CDR1 as MNHEY and CDR2 as SVGAGI. The V gene lost 0 bases and the J gene lost 7 bases, with 12 bases spanning the gap. The CDR3 is 15 amino acids. CDR3 loop: CASSYSPGGGEKLFF. The CDR3 nucleotides read TGTGCCAGCAGTTACTCGCCCGGGGGGGGTGAAAAACTGTTTTTT.

The chain couples TRBV7-9 to TRBJ1-2; 7 bases map to TRBD1. The CDR3 totals 17 residues. The ends lost 4 bases at V and 2 bases at J; junction bases unmatched: 13. Germline V gene data show CDR1 as SEHNR and CDR2 as FQNEAQ (reference sequence). CDR3 DNA: TGTGCCAGCAGCTACCCGGGACAGCTACTTCAAAACTATGGCTACACCTTC. Protein: CASSYPGQLLQNYGYTF.

V is TRBV6-1 and J is TRBJ1-6, with TRBD1 identical over 8 bases. The CDR3 covers 16 residues. Germline lookup yields CDR1 MNHNS and CDR2 SASEGT. V was pared by 8 bases and J by 5 bases, with 11 bases of the junction left unmatched. Here the CDR3 DNA reads TGTGCCAGCTGTCAAGCTCGGGACAGGCATAATTCACCCCTCCACTTT. Residues: CASCQARDRHNSPLHF.

The chain employs TRBV6-2 or TRBV6-3 and TRBJ2-5, with TRBD1 identical over 9 bases. With V trimmed by 4 bases and J by 2 bases, 8 bases remained unmatched. This CDR3 has 16 residues. Germline V gene sequence: CDR1 MNHEY, CDR2 SVGEGT. CDR3: CASSSRDRAPQETQYF. The DNA of the CDR3 is TGTGCCAGCAGTTCGAGGGACAGGGCTCCTCAAGAGACCCAGTACTTC.

This chain joins TRBV18 and TRBJ1-3; 8 bases are a match to TRBD1. With V trimmed by 6 bases and J by 2 bases, 15 bases remained unmatched. The CDR3 is 18 amino acids. Germline V CDR1 and CDR2: KGHSH, LQKENI. The CDR3 sequence is CASSRAAPQGVPGNTIYF. CDR3 coding DNA: TGTGCCAGCTCCCGGGCAGCACCACAGGGGGTCCCTGGAAACACCATATATTTT.

The chain links TRBV2 to TRBJ1-1; 9 bases line up with TRBD1. V lost 8 bases, J lost 4 bases, and 8 bases stayed unmatched. From germline, CDR1 is SNHLY and CDR2 FYNNEI. The CDR3 covers 14 residues. The CDR3 loop reads CASSRTGEGTEAFF. The CDR3, as DNA: TGTGCCAGCTCTAGGACAGGGGAAGGCACTGAAGCTTTCTTT.

This clone was detected only a few times. The CDR3 coding sequence is TGTGCCAGCACCCGCGACAGGGCGGAGGGCTACACCTTC. Residues: CASTRDRAEGYTF. The chain joins TRBV7-9 to TRBJ1-2; the match to TRBD1 covers 7 bases. Germline-derived CDR1 and CDR2 are SEHNR and FQNEAQ (reference sequence). This CDR3 region has 13 residues. J was trimmed by 8 bases and V by 7 bases; bases with no gene match: 10.

The rearrangement joins TRBV7-9 to TRBJ1-4; no clear D. Germline V gene lookup returns CDR1 SEHNR and CDR2 FQNEAQ (reference sequence). V was pared by 1 base and J by 5 bases, with 8 bases between. The CDR3 has 14 residues. CDR3 protein: CASSLVSGNEKLFF. CDR3 nucleotide sequence: TGTGCCAGCAGCTTAGTCAGCGGGAATGAAAAACTGTTTTTT.

V and J are TRBV9 and TRBJ2-1; D gene ambiguous. Between the trimmed V and J ends, which lost 4 bases and 4 bases, there was a span of 9 bases. The length of the CDR3 is 13 residues. Germline values: CDR1 SGDLS, CDR2 YYNGEE. In DNA form, the CDR3 reads TGTGCCAGCAGCACCTCGCAGTACAATGAGCAGTTCTTC. It codes for CASSTSQYNEQFF. Supplemented by reference TRBV9 and TRBJ2-1, the full variable domain reads DSGVTQTPKHLITATGQRVTLRCSPRSGDLSVYWYQQSLDQGLQFLIQYYNGEERAKGNILERFSAQQFPDLHSELNLSSLELGDSALYFCASSTSQYNEQFFGPGTRLTVL.

The chain combines TRBV7-8 with TRBJ2-1, with a tentative D call TRBD1 (5 bases). The CDR3 has 15 amino acids. Germline loops: CDR1 SGHVS, CDR2 FQNEAQ. V lost 5 bases and J 7 bases, leaving 18 bases between the germline ends. CDR3 sequence (DNA): TGTGCCAGCAGCCCGAAGGGTCAGGGTTCAAATGAGCAGTTCTTC. It yields the protein CASSPKGQGSNEQFF.

This sequence joins TRBV18 and TRBJ1-1; no reliable D call. The V and J ends lost 0 bases and 2 bases respectively, with 7 bases between them. The germline gives CDR1 KGHSH, CDR2 LQKENI. The CDR3 extends over 14 amino acids. As DNA, the CDR3 is TGTGCCAGCTCACCACCATCGGGTAACACTGAAGCTTTCTTT. This gives the protein CASSPPSGNTEAFF.

The chain combines TRBV19 with TRBJ1-3, with 8 nucleotides matching TRBD1. V shed 9 bases and J 0 bases; nucleotides not matched to a gene: 7. The CDR3 totals 15 residues. Germline assignment: CDR1 LNHDA and CDR2 SQIVND (reference sequence). This CDR3 reads CASRTGQSSGNTIYF. The CDR3 DNA reads as TGTGCCAGCAGGACAGGGCAGAGCTCTGGAAACACCATATATTTT.

The V gene is TRBV5-5, the J gene TRBJ1-6; 8 bases agree with TRBD1. The CDR3 length is 14 residues. The trim removed 4 bases at V and 7 bases at J, leaving 4 bases unmatched. The germline V gene has CDR1 SGHKS and CDR2 YYEKEE (reference sequence). Here the CDR3 DNA reads TGTGCCAGCAGCCTCAGGGGGCGGAATTCACCCCTCCACTTT. This sequence encodes CASSLRGRNSPLHF. The full variable domain, its missing parts supplied by reference TRBV5-5 and TRBJ1-6, is DAGVTQSPTHLIKTRGQQVTLRCSPISGHKSVSWYQQVLGQGPQFIFQYYEKEERGRGNFPDRFSARQFPNYSSELNVNALLLGDSALYLCASSLRGRNSPLHFGNGTRLTVT.

The gene calls are TRBV6-6 and TRBJ2-3; perhaps TRBD1 as D (5 bases). The CDR3 covers 15 residues. Germline V gene lookup returns CDR1 MNHNY and CDR2 SVGAGI (reference sequence). Trimming stripped 3 bases from V and 3 bases from J, with 13 bases between. CDR3 in amino acids: CASSYWGRATDTQYF. CDR3 nucleotide sequence: TGTGCCAGCAGTTATTGGGGCAGGGCGACAGATACGCAGTATTTT.

J is TRBJ1-2 and V is TRBV27, with D unclear. V lost 5 bases, J lost 7 bases, and 14 bases lay in between. CDR3 length: 13 residues. Germline assignment: CDR1 MNHEY and CDR2 SMNVEV (reference sequence). The DNA for the CDR3 is TGTGCCAGCAGTCCGCGACTTAGGAGTGGCTACACCTTC. It encodes CASSPRLRSGYTF.

CDR3 DNA: TGTGCCAGCAGACAAACAGGGAACACTGAAGCTTTCTTT. Translated, it gives CASRQTGNTEAFF. The rearrangement links TRBV7-9 to TRBJ1-1; D perhaps matches TRBD1 (5 bases). The CDR3 covers 13 residues. The germline V gene has CDR1 SEHNR and CDR2 FQNEAQ (reference sequence). The ends were cut back, 6 bases at V and 1 base at J, with 9 bases in the middle.

The DNA for the CDR3 is TGTGCCAGCAGCCAGCCGTGGAGGTCCTCCACAGATACGCAGTATTTT. Translating gives CASSQPWRSSTDTQYF. The chain is built from TRBV7-8 and TRBJ2-3; tentatively, D is TRBD2 (5 bases). In germline, CDR1 is SGHVS, CDR2 FQNEAQ. CDR3 length: 16 residues. Trimming shortened V by 5 bases and J by 2 bases, and 17 bases separated the two germline ends.

V usage is TRBV7-2 and J usage is TRBJ1-1; 7 bases are a match to TRBD1. After removal of 4 bases from V and 4 bases from J, the junction contained 12 bases not matched to a gene. Looked up from germline, CDR1 is SGHTA and CDR2 is FQGNSA. The CDR3 spans 16 residues. The CDR3 nucleotides are TGTGCCAGCAGCTCTCAGTCGGGTTACAGGGGCACTGAAGCTTTCTTT. Translating it yields CASSSQSGYRGTEAFF.

A single count supports this clone. This chain connects TRBV27 to TRBJ2-2; D possibly corresponds to TRBD1 (6 bases). The CDR3 spans 15 residues. V was clipped by 5 bases and J by 4 bases, with 14 bases between them. Germline V gene lookup returns CDR1 MNHEY and CDR2 SMNVEV (reference sequence). As DNA, the CDR3 is TGTGCCAGCAGTACTTGGACAGCCTTCACCGGGGAGCTGTTTTTT. It codes for CASSTWTAFTGELFF.

This rearrangement joins TRBV5-5 to TRBJ1-2; 9 bases agree with TRBD1. The CDR3 is made up of 15 amino acids. The V and J ends lost 4 bases and 4 bases, in that order; junction bases with no gene match: 8. Germline V gene sequence: CDR1 SGHKS, CDR2 YYEKEE (reference sequence). The CDR3 coding sequence is TGTGCCAGCAGCCAAACAGGGGGCATAATCTATGGCTACACCTTC. Translating it yields CASSQTGGIIYGYTF.

The J gene is TRBJ1-1, the V gene TRBV6-1, with 8 bases identical to TRBD1. Per germline, CDR1 MNHNS and CDR2 SASEGT. The CDR3 is 15 residues long. V lost 1 base, J lost 9 bases, and 10 bases stayed unmatched. The CDR3 bases are TGTGCCAGCAGTGAAGGACATTCAGGGGGCAGGAAAGCTTTCTTT. The encoded protein is CASSEGHSGGRKAFF.

V gene TRBV3-1 (or the pseudogene TRBV3-2) combines with J gene TRBJ1-1; D might be TRBD1 (5 bases). V was trimmed by 0 bases and J by 7 bases, leaving 12 bases between them. CDR1 and CDR2 (germline): LGHDT, YNNKEL (reference sequence). There are 14 residues in the CDR3. The CDR3 region is CASSQDGRGDEAFF. CDR3 coding DNA: TGTGCCAGCAGCCAAGATGGAAGGGGTGATGAAGCTTTCTTT.

The V gene is TRBV6-5, the J gene TRBJ1-5; 10 bases line up with TRBD1. Per germline, CDR1 MNHEY and CDR2 SVGAGI. The length of the CDR3 is 14 residues. V gave up 8 bases and J gave up 6 bases; unmatched junction bases: 7. The CDR3 DNA reads as TGTGCCAGCCGACAGGGGGCCGAGGGTCAGCCCCAGCATTTT. This sequence encodes CASRQGAEGQPQHF.

This clone was seen only once. The J gene is TRBJ1-1, the V gene TRBV9, with D perhaps matching TRBD1 (5 bases). CDR1 SGDLS and CDR2 YYNGEE come from the germline V gene. V lost 0 bases to trimming and J lost 2 bases, with 8 bases between them. The CDR3 has 14 residues. CDR3 residues: CASSVATGNTEAFF. The CDR3 coding sequence is TGTGCCAGCAGCGTAGCTACAGGCAACACTGAAGCTTTCTTT.

This clone was detected once. This chain links TRBV6-5 with TRBJ1-3, with D unresolved. Trimming removed 0 bases at V and 0 bases at J, with 9 bases between. Germline V lookup: CDR1 MNHEY, CDR2 SVGAGI. This CDR3 is built from 16 residues. CDR3 in amino acids: CASSYSSGSSGNTIYF. The CDR3 DNA reads as TGTGCCAGCAGTTACTCCTCCGGTAGCTCTGGAAACACCATATATTTT.

This chain uses TRBV5-8 with TRBJ1-2; TRBD1 is a possible D gene (6 bases). Germline CDR1 is SGHTS and CDR2 is YDEGEE. The CDR3 runs to 15 residues. V was trimmed by 9 bases and J by 4 bases, leaving 22 bases between them. CDR3 nucleotide sequence: TGTGCCACAGCGCCTCAGGGGACCGTACCCTATGGCTACACCTTC. This encodes CATAPQGTVPYGYTF.

The rearrangement joins TRBV27 to TRBJ1-5; TRBD1 aligns across 11 bases. The CDR3 is 18 residues long. The junction had 7 bases not matched to a gene; V was cut back by 0 bases and J by 3 bases. Germline-derived CDR1 and CDR2 are MNHEY and SMNVEV (reference sequence). CDR3 in amino acids: CASSLSRGTGGFNQPQHF. The CDR3 coding sequence is TGTGCCAGCAGTTTATCGCGAGGGACAGGGGGTTTCAATCAGCCCCAGCATTTT.